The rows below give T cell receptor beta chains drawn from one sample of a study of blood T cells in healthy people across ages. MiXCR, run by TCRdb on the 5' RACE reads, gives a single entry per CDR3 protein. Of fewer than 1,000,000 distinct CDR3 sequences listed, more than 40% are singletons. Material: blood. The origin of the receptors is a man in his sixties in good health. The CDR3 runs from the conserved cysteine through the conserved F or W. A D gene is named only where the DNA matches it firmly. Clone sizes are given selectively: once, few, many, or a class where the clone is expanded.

CASSETGGYTEAFF,TGTGCCAGCAGTGAGACAGGCGGGTACACTGAAGCTTTCTTT,NA,14,NA,TRBJ1-1,TRBV2
CASSSDGGTKNIQYF,TGCGCCAGCAGCTCGGACGGCGGGACTAAAAACATTCAGTACTTC,NA,15,NA,TRBJ2-4,TRBV5-1
CASSLRASRQETQYF,TGCGCCAGCAGCTTACGGGCTAGTCGGCAAGAGACCCAGTACTTC,NA,15,NA,TRBJ2-5,TRBV5-1
CASSPGADPGKQYF,TGTGCCAGCAGTCCTGGAGCAGACCCCGGGAAGCAGTACTTC,few,14,NA,TRBJ2-7,TRBV28
CASSLIGARQGTDTQYF,TGTGCCAGCAGTTTGATCGGGGCGAGACAGGGGACAGATACGCAGTATTTT,NA,17,TRBD1,TRBJ2-3,TRBV27
CASSLAWDSYEQYF,TGTGCCAGCAGCTTAGCGTGGGACAGCTACGAGCAGTACTTC,few,14,TRBD1,TRBJ2-7,TRBV7-2
CASSSMGGLPMNTEAFF,TGTGCCAGCAGCTCGATGGGGGGGCTACCCATGAACACTGAAGCTTTCTTT,NA,17,NA,TRBJ1-1,TRBV5-6
CASSQGGFSGNTIYF,TGTGCCAGCTCGCAGGGAGGATTCTCTGGAAACACCATATATTTT,NA,15,NA,TRBJ1-3,TRBV7-2
CSASTGSYEQYF,TGCAGTGCCTCCACAGGGTCCTACGAGCAGTACTTC,few,12,NA,TRBJ2-7,TRBV20-1
CASSLYGGTGGASVLTF,TGTGCCAGCAGTTTATACGGGGGCACCGGCGGGGCCAGCGTCCTGACTTTC,NA,17,NA,TRBJ2-6,TRBV27
CASSVGEVRTANTQYF,TGTGCCAGCAGCGTAGGCGAAGTTAGAACAGCGAATACGCAGTATTTT,NA,16,NA,TRBJ2-3,TRBV9
CATSDRTGINEQFF,TGTGCCACCAGTGACCGTACAGGGATCAATGAGCAGTTCTTC,NA,14,NA,TRBJ2-1,TRBV24-1
CASSLDRLTDTQYF,TGTGCCAGCAGCTTGGACCGCCTCACAGATACGCAGTATTTT,NA,14,NA,TRBJ2-3,TRBV5-6
CATSDPGTAEAFF,TGTGCCACCAGTGACCCCGGGACAGCTGAAGCTTTCTTT,NA,13,TRBD1,TRBJ1-1,TRBV24-1
CASTTGPIRQWGAVYEQYF,TGTGCCAGCACCACGGGGCCCATAAGGCAATGGGGGGCCGTCTACGAGCAGTACTTC,NA,19,NA,TRBJ2-7,TRBV5-6
CASSDLGLNTYEQYF,TGTGCCAGCAGTGACCTGGGGCTGAACACCTACGAGCAGTACTTC,NA,15,NA,TRBJ2-7,TRBV25-1
CASSKAGGSGANVLTF,TGTGCCAGCAGCAAAGCGGGGGGCTCTGGGGCCAACGTCCTGACTTTC,NA,16,TRBD2,TRBJ2-6,TRBV7-2